This TCR beta chain was obtained from a study of shared clonotypes between healthy human individuals. Sequencing was performed with immunoSEQ multiplex PCR; in TCRdb, only in-frame clones are kept and a portion is missing. This table has 450,000 or so clones, approximately 71% appearing once. The V end lost 7 bases, the J end lost 6 bases, and 16 bases lay between the germline ends. The CDR3 covers 13 residues. The germline V gene has CDR1 MNHEY and CDR2 SMNVEV (reference sequence). The source is a woman in her thirties or forties in good health. Some clones in this sample may be carry-over from other donors' samples. The sequenced sample was PBMCs. The chain is built from TRBV27 and TRBJ2-7, with a weak D call TRBD2 (5 bases). The CDR3 region is CASTQERGREQYF. DNA for the CDR3: TGTGCCAGCACCCAAGAACGAGGGCGCGAGCAGTACTTC.